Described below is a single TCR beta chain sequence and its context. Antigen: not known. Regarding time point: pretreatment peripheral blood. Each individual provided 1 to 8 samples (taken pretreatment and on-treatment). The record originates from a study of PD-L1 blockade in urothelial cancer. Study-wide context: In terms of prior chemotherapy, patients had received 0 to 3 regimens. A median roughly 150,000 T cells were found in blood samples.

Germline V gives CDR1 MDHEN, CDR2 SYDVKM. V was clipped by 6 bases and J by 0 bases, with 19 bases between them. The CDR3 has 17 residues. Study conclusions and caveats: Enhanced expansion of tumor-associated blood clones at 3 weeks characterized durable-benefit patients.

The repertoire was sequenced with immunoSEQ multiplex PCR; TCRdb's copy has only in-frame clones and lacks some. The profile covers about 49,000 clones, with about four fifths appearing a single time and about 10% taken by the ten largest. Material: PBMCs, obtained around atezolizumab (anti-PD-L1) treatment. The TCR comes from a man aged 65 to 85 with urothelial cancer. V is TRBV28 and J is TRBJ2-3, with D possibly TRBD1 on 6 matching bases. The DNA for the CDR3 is TGTGCCAGCAGCGACACTTGGACAGTAGCTAGCACAGATACGCAGTATTTT. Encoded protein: CASSDTWTVASTDTQYF.